Sequencing of this T cell receptor beta chain was carried out in a study of cytomegalovirus exposure and HLA in healthy donors. J gave up 1 base and V 1 base, and 6 bases lay outside the gene matches. CDR3 length equals 16 residues. Germline V gene sequence: CDR1 MGHRA, CDR2 YSYEKL. Concerning this clone: Its target is not known.

Study results and limitations: Researchers counted around 160 TCR beta chains as cytomegalovirus-associated.

This PCR relied on a set of 60 Vbeta primers and 13 Jbeta primers. Method: immunoSEQ multiplex PCR; TCRdb's copy keeps in-frame clones and lacks some. The table records 280,000 or so clones, about 87% of them present only once. The chain couples TRBV4-1 to TRBJ1-1; 7 bases fit TRBD1. The receptor comes from a woman aged 18-29 years in good health and CMV-seronegative. The sequencing sample was made of PBMCs. CDR3 region: CASSQGPTGANTEAFF. CDR3 nucleotide sequence: TGCGCCAGCAGCCAAGGTCCCACAGGGGCGAACACTGAAGCTTTCTTT.